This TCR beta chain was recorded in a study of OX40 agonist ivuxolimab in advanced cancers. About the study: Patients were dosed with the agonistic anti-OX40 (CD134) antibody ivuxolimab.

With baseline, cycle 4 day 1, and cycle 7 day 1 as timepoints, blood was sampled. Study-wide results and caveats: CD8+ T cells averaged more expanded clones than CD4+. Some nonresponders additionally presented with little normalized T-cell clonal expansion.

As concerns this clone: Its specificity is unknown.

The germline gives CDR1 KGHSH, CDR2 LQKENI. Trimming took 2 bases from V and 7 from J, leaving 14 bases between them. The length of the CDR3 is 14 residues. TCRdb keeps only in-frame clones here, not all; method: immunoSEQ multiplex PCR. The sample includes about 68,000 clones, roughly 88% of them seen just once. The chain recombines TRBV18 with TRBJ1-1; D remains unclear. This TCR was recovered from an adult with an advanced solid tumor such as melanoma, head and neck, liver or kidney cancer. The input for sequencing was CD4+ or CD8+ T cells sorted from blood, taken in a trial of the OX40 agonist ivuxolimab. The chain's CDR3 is CASSPSAASNEAFF. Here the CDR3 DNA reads TGTGCCAGCTCACCAAGCGCGGCAAGTAATGAAGCTTTCTTT.